This T cell receptor beta chain was identified during a study of blood T cell repertoires in COVID-19. Study-level information: Specimens from acute and convalescent COVID-19 originated in the United States, Italy and Spain.

Germline V gives CDR1 SNHLY, CDR2 FYNNEI. V lost 6 bases, J lost 8 bases, and 22 bases lay in between. CDR3 size: 16 residues. This clone was recorded once. The repertoire was sequenced with immunoSEQ multiplex PCR; TCRdb's copy has only in-frame clones and lacks some. Seen here are about 70,000 clones, 86% observed once, and the top ten hold less than 15%. Sequencing was done on a sample of peripheral blood. This clonotype was obtained from a human donor in a cohort sampled during active COVID-19. This chain connects TRBV2 to TRBJ1-4; weak D call: TRBD1 (6 bases). CDR3 sequence reads: CASSYFNREGYEKLFF. In DNA form, the CDR3 reads TGTGCCAGCAGCTATTTTAACAGGGAAGGCTACGAAAAACTGTTTTTT.